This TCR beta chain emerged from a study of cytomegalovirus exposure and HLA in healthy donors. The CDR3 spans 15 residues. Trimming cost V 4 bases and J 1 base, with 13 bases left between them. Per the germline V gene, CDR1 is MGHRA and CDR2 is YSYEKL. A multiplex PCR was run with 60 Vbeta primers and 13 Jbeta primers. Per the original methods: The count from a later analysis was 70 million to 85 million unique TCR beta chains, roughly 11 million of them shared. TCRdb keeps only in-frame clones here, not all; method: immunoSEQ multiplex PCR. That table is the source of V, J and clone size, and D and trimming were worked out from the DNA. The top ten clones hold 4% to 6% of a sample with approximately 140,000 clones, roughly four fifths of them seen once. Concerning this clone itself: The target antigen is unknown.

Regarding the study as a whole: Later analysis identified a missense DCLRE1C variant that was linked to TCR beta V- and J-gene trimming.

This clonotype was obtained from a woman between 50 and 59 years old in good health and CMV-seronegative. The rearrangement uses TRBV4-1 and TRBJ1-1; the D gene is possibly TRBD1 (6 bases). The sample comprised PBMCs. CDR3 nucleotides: TGCGCCAGCAGCCTACGACAGGTGGGGAACACTGAAGCTTTCTTT. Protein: CASSLRQVGNTEAFF.